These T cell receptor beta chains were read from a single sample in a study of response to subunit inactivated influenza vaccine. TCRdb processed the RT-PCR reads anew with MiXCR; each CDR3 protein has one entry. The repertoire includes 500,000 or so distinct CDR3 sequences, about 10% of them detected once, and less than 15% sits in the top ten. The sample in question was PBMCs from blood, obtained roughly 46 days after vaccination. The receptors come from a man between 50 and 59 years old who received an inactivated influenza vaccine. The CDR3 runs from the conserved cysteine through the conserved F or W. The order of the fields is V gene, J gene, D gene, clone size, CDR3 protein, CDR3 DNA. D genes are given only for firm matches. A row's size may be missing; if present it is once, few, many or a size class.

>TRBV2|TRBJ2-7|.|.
CASSDGGTSYEQYF
TGTGCCAGCAGTGATGGGGGGACCTCCTACGAGCAGTACTTC
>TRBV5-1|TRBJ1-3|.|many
CASSLVPGSQNTGNTIYF
TGCGCCAGCAGCTTGGTTCCAGGGTCCCAGAATACTGGAAACACCATATATTTT
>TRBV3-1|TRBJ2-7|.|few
CASSQAGIYEQYF
TGTGCCAGCAGCCAAGCTGGGATCTACGAGCAGTACTTC
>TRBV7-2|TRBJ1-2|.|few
CASSMGAPGGYTF
TGTGCCAGCAGCATGGGGGCCCCCGGTGGCTACACCTTC
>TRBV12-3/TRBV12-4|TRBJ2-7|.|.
CASSLARHEQYF
TGTGCCAGCAGCTTAGCCCGTCACGAGCAGTACTTC
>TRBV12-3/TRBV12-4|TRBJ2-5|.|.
CASSLRKETQYF
TGTGCCAGCAGTTTAAGGAAAGAGACCCAGTACTTC
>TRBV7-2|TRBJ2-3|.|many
CASSLGLGPSTDTQYF
TGTGCCAGCAGCTTAGGACTGGGGCCAAGCACAGATACGCAGTATTTT
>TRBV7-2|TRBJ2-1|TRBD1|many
CASSPRTGVGAYNEQFF
TGTGCCAGCAGCCCCCGAACAGGGGTGGGGGCCTACAATGAGCAGTTCTTC
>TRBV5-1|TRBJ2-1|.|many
CASSPGERVQFF
TGCGCCAGCAGCCCTGGCGAGCGGGTGCAGTTCTTC
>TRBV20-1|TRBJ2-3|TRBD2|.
CSALAGAASDTQYF
TGCAGTGCTTTAGCGGGAGCGGCATCAGATACGCAGTATTTT
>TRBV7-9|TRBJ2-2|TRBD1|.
CASSLEGDRNTGELFF
TGTGCCAGCAGCTTAGAGGGGGACAGGAACACCGGGGAGCTGTTTTTT
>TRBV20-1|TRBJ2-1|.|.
CSARVGGIENEQFF
TGCAGTGCTAGAGTAGGCGGGATCGAAAATGAGCAGTTCTTC
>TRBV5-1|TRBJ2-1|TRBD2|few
CASSPTTSGSSNEQFF
TGCGCCAGCAGCCCAACGACTAGCGGGAGTTCAAATGAGCAGTTCTTC
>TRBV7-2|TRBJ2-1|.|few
CASSLNPNNEQFF
TGTGCCAGCAGCTTAAATCCGAACAATGAGCAGTTCTTC
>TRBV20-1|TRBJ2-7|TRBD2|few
CSARDLGTSGYEQYF
TGCAGTGCTAGAGATCTCGGGACTAGCGGCTACGAGCAGTACTTC
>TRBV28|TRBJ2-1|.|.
CASSPPANEQFF
TGTGCCAGCAGTCCCCCGGCTAATGAGCAGTTCTTC
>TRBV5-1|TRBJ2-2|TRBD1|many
CASSSSGTAKGELFF
TGCGCCAGCAGCTCTTCCGGGACAGCGAAAGGGGAGCTGTTTTTT
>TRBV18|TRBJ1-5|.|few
CASSSRVNQPQHF
TGTGCCAGCTCATCCAGGGTGAATCAGCCCCAGCATTTT
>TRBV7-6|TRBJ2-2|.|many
CASSGTSWGNTGELFF
TGTGCCAGCAGCGGTACATCTTGGGGGAACACCGGGGAGCTGTTTTTT
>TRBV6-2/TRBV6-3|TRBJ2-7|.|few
CASSYSGAKPDYEQYF
TGTGCCAGCAGTTACTCGGGGGCCAAGCCGGACTACGAGCAGTACTTC
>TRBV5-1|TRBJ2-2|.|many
CASSFTRVNTGELFF
TGCGCCAGCAGCTTCACCAGGGTGAACACCGGGGAGCTGTTTTTT
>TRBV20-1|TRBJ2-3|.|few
CSADIADTQYF
TGCAGTGCCGATATCGCAGATACGCAGTATTTT
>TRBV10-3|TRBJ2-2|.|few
CAISPGLLNTGELFF
TGTGCCATCAGCCCGGGACTCTTGAACACCGGGGAGCTGTTTTTT
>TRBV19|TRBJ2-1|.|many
CASSTSSYNEQFF
TGTGCCAGTAGTACTAGCTCCTACAATGAGCAGTTCTTC
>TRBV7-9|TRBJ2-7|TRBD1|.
CASTLDRGTYEQYF
TGTGCCAGCACCCTGGACAGGGGGACCTACGAGCAGTACTTC
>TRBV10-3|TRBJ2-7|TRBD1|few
CAAGTGSSYEQYF
TGTGCCGCCGGGACAGGGAGCTCCTACGAGCAGTACTTC
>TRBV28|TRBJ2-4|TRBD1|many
CASSLWIVGTEGNIQYF
TGTGCCAGCAGTTTATGGATTGTGGGGACAGAGGGAAACATTCAGTACTTC
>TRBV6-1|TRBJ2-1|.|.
CASSPWTDYNEQFF
TGTGCCAGCAGTCCCTGGACAGATTACAATGAGCAGTTCTTC
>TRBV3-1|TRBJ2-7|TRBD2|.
CASSPTSDSYEQYF
TGTGCCAGCAGCCCAACTAGCGACTCCTACGAGCAGTACTTC
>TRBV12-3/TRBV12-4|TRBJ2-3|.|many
CASSAGKYTQYF
TGTGCCAGCAGTGCAGGGAAATATACGCAGTATTTT
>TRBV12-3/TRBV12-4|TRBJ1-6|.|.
CASSSGPEGSPLHF
TGTGCCAGCAGTTCCGGTCCAGAGGGTTCACCCCTCCACTTT
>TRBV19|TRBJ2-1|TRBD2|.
CASNQRGTNEQFF
TGTGCCAGTAATCAGCGGGGGACCAATGAGCAGTTCTTC
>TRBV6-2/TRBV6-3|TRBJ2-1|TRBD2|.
CASILSGSQNEQFF
TGTGCCAGCATTTTAAGCGGGAGTCAGAATGAGCAGTTCTTC
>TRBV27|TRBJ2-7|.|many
CASSLLGGEQYF
TGTGCCAGCAGTTTATTAGGGGGTGAGCAGTACTTC
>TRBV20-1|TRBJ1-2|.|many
CSAPVRIGQLYGYTF
TGCAGTGCTCCCGTGAGGATTGGACAGCTCTATGGCTACACCTTC
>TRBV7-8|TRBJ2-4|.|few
CASSPRTTGLAKNIQYF
TGTGCCAGCAGCCCCCGGACGACAGGATTAGCCAAAAACATTCAGTACTTC
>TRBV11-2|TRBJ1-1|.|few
CASSLAFVRGTEAFF
TGTGCCAGCAGCTTGGCGTTCGTTCGGGGCACTGAAGCTTTCTTT
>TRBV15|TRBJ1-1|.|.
CATSRDLGRTQAFF
TGTGCCACCAGCAGAGATCTCGGGAGAACCCAAGCTTTCTTT
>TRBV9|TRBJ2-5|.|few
CASSVRGGATQETQYF
TGTGCCAGCAGCGTGAGGGGGGGAGCGACACAAGAGACCCAGTACTTC
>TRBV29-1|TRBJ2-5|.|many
CSVETLGGLPMDF
TGCAGCGTTGAAACCTTAGGTGGGCTGCCCATGGACTTC
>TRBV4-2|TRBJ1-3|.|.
CASSLAGSGNTIYF
TGTGCCAGCAGCCTGGCGGGCTCTGGAAACACCATATATTTT
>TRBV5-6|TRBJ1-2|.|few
CASSLIAGTKANYGYTF
TGTGCCAGCAGCCTGATAGCCGGGACAAAAGCTAACTATGGCTACACCTTC